The 27 T cell receptor beta chains below come from one sample, sequenced in a study of blood T cell repertoires in COVID-19. Sequencing used immunoSEQ multiplex PCR; TCRdb keeps in-frame clones, though not all of them. The data contain hundreds of thousands of clones, 75% to 90% of them singletons. Sequenced material: peripheral blood. The receptors here all came from a woman under 40 with active or convalescent COVID-19.

The chain combines TRBV2 with TRBJ1-3; TRBD1 agrees at 10 bases. V trimming: 6 bases; J trimming: 4 bases; junction bases outside the gene matches: 6. The germline V gene encodes CDR1 SNHLY and CDR2 FYNNEI. CDR3 size: 15 residues. In nucleotides, the CDR3 is TGTGCCAGCAGCGACGGGACAGGGGCAGGAAACACCATATATTTT. The encoded protein is CASSDGTGAGNTIYF.

This chain uses TRBV28 with TRBJ2-1; 16 bases fit TRBD2. This CDR3 has 18 residues. The germline gives CDR1 MDHEN, CDR2 SYDVKM. Unmatched junction bases numbered 12, after V lost 6 bases and J lost 7 bases. The CDR3 protein is CASSPGLAGGLGGNEQFF. DNA for the CDR3: TGTGCCAGCAGCCCGGGACTAGCGGGAGGGCTCGGTGGGAATGAGCAGTTCTTC. The full variable domain, with the rest looked up from reference TRBV28 and TRBJ2-1, is DVKVTQSSRYLVKRTGEKVFLECVQDMDHENMFWYRQDPGLGLRLIYFSYDVKMKEKGDIPEGYSVSREKKERFSLILESASTNQTSMYLCASSPGLAGGLGGNEQFFGPGTRLTVL.

This clone occurred once. J is TRBJ2-5 and V is TRBV3-1 (or the pseudogene TRBV3-2); D remains unclear. Germline assignment: CDR1 LGHDT and CDR2 YNNKEL (reference sequence). Trimming cost V 3 bases and J 4 bases, with 6 bases left between them. The CDR3 is made up of 12 amino acids. The CDR3 loop reads CASSQPGETQYF. The CDR3 bases are TGTGCCAGCAGCCAGCCCGGAGAGACCCAGTACTTC.

The chain carries TRBV29-1 and TRBJ2-2, with D perhaps matching TRBD2 (6 bases). Per the germline V gene, CDR1 is SQVTM and CDR2 is ANQGSEA. The CDR3 length is 14 residues. Trimming took off 4 bases at V and 5 bases at J, with 14 bases between the two ends. This chain's CDR3 is CSVAGQGGTGELFF. The CDR3 nucleotides are TGCAGCGTTGCCGGCCAGGGAGGTACCGGGGAGCTGTTTTTT.

This clone was counted a few times. This chain links TRBV12-3 or TRBV12-4 with TRBJ2-1; D may be TRBD2 (6 bases). This CDR3 spans 13 amino acids. V was clipped by 2 bases and J by 6 bases, with 8 bases between them. CDR3 residues: CASSLLGGNEQFF. The CDR3 nucleotides read TGTGCCAGCAGTTTACTGGGGGGCAATGAGCAGTTCTTC.

The gene calls are TRBV6-5 and TRBJ1-5, with TRBD1 identical over 7 bases. The junction had 5 bases not matched to a gene; V was cut back by 7 bases and J by 2 bases. Germline loops: CDR1 MNHEY, CDR2 SVGAGI. The CDR3 totals 14 residues. The CDR3 is CASKTGFGNQPQHF. CDR3 bases: TGTGCCAGCAAGACAGGGTTCGGCAATCAGCCCCAGCATTTT.

This chain links TRBV3-1 (or the pseudogene TRBV3-2) with TRBJ1-3; D ambiguous. Germline values: CDR1 LGHDT, CDR2 YNNKEL (reference sequence). The CDR3 is 13 amino acids. Trimming pared 6 bases from V and 0 bases from J, leaving 6 bases between. The CDR3 nucleotides are TGTGCCAGCAGATCATCCTCTGGAAACACCATATATTTT. It codes for CASRSSSGNTIYF.

V usage is TRBV10-1 and J usage is TRBJ2-1; D ambiguous. Germline CDR1 reads WNHNN; CDR2 reads SYGVQD (reference sequence). V was cut by 10 bases and J by 12 bases, with 22 bases left in between. The CDR3 sequence is 13 residues long. The CDR3 here is CATVRGVKTWQFF. CDR3 nucleotides: TGCGCCACCGTACGAGGCGTTAAAACATGGCAGTTCTTC.

The chain has TRBV7-9 and TRBJ2-1; TRBD2 aligns across 8 bases. V gave up 3 bases and J gave up 7 bases; unmatched junction bases: 5. The germline gives CDR1 SEHNR, CDR2 FQNEAQ (reference sequence). The CDR3 is 14 residues long. CDR3 amino acids: CASSLGLGENEQFF. The CDR3, as DNA: TGTGCCAGCAGCTTGGGACTAGGAGAGAATGAGCAGTTCTTC.

This clone was recorded once. The J gene is TRBJ1-5, the V gene TRBV12-3 or TRBV12-4, with D maybe TRBD1 (5 bases). V was trimmed by 3 bases and J by 10 bases, leaving 10 bases between them. The CDR3 has 12 amino acids. The chain's CDR3 is CASSLTRTPQHF. CDR3 nucleotide sequence: TGTGCCAGCAGTTTGACCCGGACACCCCAGCATTTT.

The chain employs TRBV19 and TRBJ1-2; D is unclear. Germline V gene sequence: CDR1 LNHDA, CDR2 SQIVND (reference sequence). Between the trimmed V and J ends, which lost 3 bases and 2 bases, there was a span of 10 bases. This CDR3 is 14 amino acids long. In nucleotides, the CDR3 is TGTGCCAGTAGTATCGGGGAGGTCAACTATGGCTACACCTTC. Residues: CASSIGEVNYGYTF.

The CDR3 region has the DNA TGTGCCAGCAGCCAAGGCCCCACCGACAGGGTGGGCAATCAGCCCCAGCATTTT. Translating gives CASSQGPTDRVGNQPQHF. This rearrangement joins TRBV3-1 (or the pseudogene TRBV3-2) to TRBJ1-5, with 7 bases that match TRBD1. The CDR3 has 18 amino acids. In germline, CDR1 is LGHDT, CDR2 YNNKEL (reference sequence). Trimming removed 1 base from V and 2 bases from J; junction bases left unmatched: 11.

This chain connects TRBV5-1 to TRBJ1-1, with 8 bases identical to TRBD1. V gave up 5 bases and J gave up 3 bases; unmatched junction bases: 6. Germline CDR1 reads SGHRS; CDR2 reads YFSETQ. The CDR3 totals 14 residues. CDR3 amino acids: CASRRQGADTEAFF. The CDR3 DNA follows: TGCGCCAGCAGGAGGCAGGGGGCTGACACTGAAGCTTTCTTT.

The chain couples TRBV15 to TRBJ1-2; unclear D gene. V lost 5 bases, J lost 3 bases, and 13 bases lay in between. CDR3 length: 14 residues. Germline CDR1 LNHNV, CDR2 YYDKDF (reference sequence). CDR3 sequence: CATSEGGNYYGYTF. The CDR3 nucleotides read TGTGCCACCAGCGAAGGCGGCAATTACTATGGCTACACCTTC.

V usage is TRBV24-1 and J usage is TRBJ2-3, with TRBD1 matching over 11 bases. CDR3 length equals 18 residues. CDR1 and CDR2 from the germline V gene are KGHDR and SFDVKD. The ends lost 4 bases at V and 2 bases at J; junction bases unmatched: 10. The CDR3 loop is CATSDPGQGGSLTDTQYF. CDR3 DNA sequence: TGTGCCACCAGTGACCCGGGACAGGGGGGGTCCCTCACAGATACGCAGTATTTT.

The chain carries TRBV11-3 and TRBJ2-1; 10 nucleotides agree with TRBD2. Germline CDR1 reads SGHNT; CDR2 reads YENEEA. CDR3 length: 18 amino acids. Germline trimming cut 4 bases from V and 8 bases from J; bases unmatched to any gene: 17. This CDR3 reads CASSSDYLEPSGSHEQFF. CDR3 nucleotide sequence: TGTGCCAGCAGCTCCGACTACCTCGAACCTAGCGGGAGCCATGAGCAGTTCTTC.

The CDR3 DNA is TGCGCCAGCAGCCAAGAAGCCTATGGAACTAATGAAAAACTGTTTTTT. Translating gives CASSQEAYGTNEKLFF. The chain employs TRBV4-1 and TRBJ1-4; D call uncertain. CDR3 length: 16 residues. The germline gives CDR1 MGHRA, CDR2 YSYEKL. V was clipped by 0 bases and J by 1 base, with 9 bases between them.

This chain uses TRBV19 with TRBJ1-5; no clear D. V was clipped by 4 bases and J by 2 bases, with 9 bases between them. Germline V gene sequence: CDR1 LNHDA, CDR2 SQIVND (reference sequence). This CDR3 spans 14 amino acids. The CDR3 loop is CASSNQEGNQPQHF. CDR3 DNA sequence: TGTGCCAGTAGTAATCAGGAGGGCAATCAGCCCCAGCATTTT.

The genes are TRBV6-7 and TRBJ2-2, with TRBD1 matching over 8 bases. TRBV6-7 is designated an ORF whose function remains uncertain. CDR3 length equals 17 residues. V dropped 1 base and J dropped 0; count of bases not matched to a gene: 4. CDR3 bases: TGTGCCAGCAGTTACTGGACAGGGATCTCGAACACCGGGGAGCTGTTTTTT. Amino acids: CASSYWTGISNTGELFF.

This chain uses TRBV2 with TRBJ1-1; 7 positions agree with TRBD1. V lost 7 bases, J lost 2 bases, and 7 bases stayed unmatched. The CDR3 runs to 14 residues. Germline V gives CDR1 SNHLY, CDR2 FYNNEI. The CDR3 sequence: CASTTGQANTEAFF. As DNA, the CDR3 is TGTGCCAGCACCACCGGACAGGCCAACACTGAAGCTTTCTTT.

The CDR3 region is CASSPGRTEEKLFF. DNA for the CDR3: TGTGCCAGCTCACCTGGTCGGACTGAGGAAAAACTGTTTTTT. The rearrangement links TRBV18 to TRBJ1-4, with D uncertain. The CDR3 totals 14 residues. The V gene's germline CDR1 is KGHSH and CDR2 LQKENI. V lost 3 bases and J lost 8, with 13 bases in between.

J is TRBJ2-3 and V is TRBV5-1; D perhaps matches TRBD2 (5 bases). The germline gives CDR1 SGHRS, CDR2 YFSETQ. The V and J ends lost 4 bases and 3 bases respectively, with 15 bases between them. CDR3 length equals 15 residues. CDR3 sequence (DNA): TGCGCCAGCAGCCGGGGTGGCATGGGGACAGATACGCAGTATTTT. It is translated as CASSRGGMGTDTQYF.

V is TRBV19 and J is TRBJ1-3; no clear D. This CDR3 spans 15 amino acids. Germline-derived CDR1 and CDR2 are LNHDA and SQIVND (reference sequence). The germline V and J ends were trimmed by 9 bases and 0 bases, with 15 bases remaining between them. CDR3 in DNA: TGTGCCAGCGAATTTTCGGGGAGCTCTGGAAACACCATATATTTT. As protein: CASEFSGSSGNTIYF.

CDR3 DNA sequence: TGTGCCAGCAAAAGCCCGGGAAACACCATATATTTT. Translating it yields CASKSPGNTIYF. The chain employs TRBV28 and TRBJ1-3; D not certain. CDR1 and CDR2 (germline): MDHEN, SYDVKM. The CDR3 consists of 12 residues. With 7 bases removed from V and 4 bases from J, the gap between germline ends came to 8 bases.

This rearrangement joins TRBV18 to TRBJ2-6; tentative D call: TRBD1 (5 bases). Germline V lookup: CDR1 KGHSH, CDR2 LQKENI. This CDR3 has 16 residues. V was clipped by 5 bases and J by 1 base, with 12 bases between them. The CDR3 spells CASSRNRNSGANVLTF. CDR3 nucleotides: TGTGCCAGCTCAAGAAACAGGAATTCTGGGGCCAACGTCCTGACTTTC.

This clone was recorded a few times. The V gene is TRBV13, the J gene TRBJ2-4; 7 bases fit TRBD1. After removal of 0 bases from V and 3 bases from J, the junction contained 11 bases not matched to a gene. Germline CDR1 reads PRHDT; CDR2 reads FYEKMQ (reference sequence). CDR3 length: 18 amino acids. The CDR3 loop is CASSLGPIQGSNKNIQYF. The CDR3 DNA is TGTGCCAGCAGCTTAGGCCCCATACAGGGGTCGAACAAAAACATTCAGTACTTC.

V gene TRBV5-1 combines with J gene TRBJ2-5; TRBD2 matches 8 bases. The trim removed 0 bases at V and 1 base at J, leaving 5 bases unmatched. Germline CDR1 reads SGHRS; CDR2 reads YFSETQ. The CDR3 has 16 residues. The CDR3 bases are TGCGCCAGCAGCTTGGAACGCGGGGGGATCCAAGAGACCCAGTACTTC. As protein: CASSLERGGIQETQYF.